What follows are 6 T cell receptor beta chains derived from one specimen sequenced in a study of spatial heterogeneity in lung cancer. The time point denotes: blood at routine non-recurrence follow-up after resection. The sequenced material consisted of unsorted whole RNA from tumor, nontumor lung or frozen PBMC. TCRdb independently ran MiXCR on the 5' RACE reads; one entry per CDR3 protein. The sample consists of 51,000 or so distinct CDR3 sequences, roughly 8.1% of them appearing once. Sequenced material: PBMCs, taken at follow-up. These TCRs come from a female donor with early-stage non-small cell lung cancer.

The V gene is TRBV5-1, the J gene TRBJ2-1, with 9 bases aligning to TRBD1. The CDR3 totals 16 residues. V dropped 4 bases and J dropped 6; count of bases not matched to a gene: 11. Looked up from germline, CDR1 is SGHRS and CDR2 is YFSETQ. This chain's CDR3 is CASSHPGQGKGNEQFF. The CDR3 nucleotides are TGCGCCAGCAGCCACCCGGGACAGGGTAAAGGCAATGAGCAGTTCTTC. The full variable domain, its missing parts supplied by reference TRBV5-1 and TRBJ2-1, is KAGVTQTPRYLIKTRGQQVTLSCSPISGHRSVSWYQQTPGQGLQFLFEYFSETQRNKGNFPGRFSGRQFSNSRSEMNVSTLELGDSALYLCASSHPGQGKGNEQFFGPGTRLTVL.

This clonotype has more than one count but fewer than ten. This chain links TRBV12-3 or TRBV12-4 with TRBJ1-2; D is uncertain. The CDR3 has 14 residues. V was trimmed by 7 bases and J by 2 bases, leaving 14 bases between them. The CDR3 sequence: CASTLDGANYGYTF. In DNA form, the CDR3 reads TGTGCCAGCACCCTAGACGGCGCAAACTATGGCTACACCTTC.

A few counts support this clonotype. In DNA, the CDR3 is TGTGCCAGCACCCTGAGACAGGGCTCTTTCTCACCCCTCCACTTT. This encodes CASTLRQGSFSPLHF. The chain combines TRBV7-2 with TRBJ1-6; TRBD1 matches 7 bases. Germline V lookup: CDR1 SGHTA, CDR2 FQGNSA. V was clipped by 7 bases and J by 10 bases; unmatched bases: 13. The length of the CDR3 is 15 residues.

Ten or more counts support this clonotype. V is TRBV7-3 and J is TRBJ1-1; no clear D. V shed 3 bases and J shed 1 base, with 6 bases lying between them. Germline CDR1 is SGHTA and CDR2 is FQGTGA. The CDR3 is 13 residues long. CDR3: CASSFGENTEAFF. The CDR3 DNA follows: TGTGCCAGCAGCTTTGGAGAGAACACTGAAGCTTTCTTT.

This clonotype has more than one count but fewer than ten. This chain joins TRBV19 and TRBJ1-1; D gene uncertain. Germline CDR1 LNHDA, CDR2 SQIVND (reference sequence). The CDR3 runs 14 residues. Trimming took 7 bases from V and 5 from J, leaving 17 bases between them. DNA of the CDR3: TGTGCCAGTATCGCGACCGGACGGAGAACTGAAGCTTTCTTT. This sequence encodes CASIATGRRTEAFF.

This clonotype was seen at least ten times. The V and J genes are TRBV12-3 or TRBV12-4 and TRBJ2-3, with no clear D. Trimming left V 6 bases short and J 0 bases short, with 7 bases between. The CDR3 covers 13 residues. The CDR3 reads CASSVTSTDTQYF. CDR3 DNA sequence: TGTGCCAGCAGCGTTACTAGCACAGATACGCAGTATTTT.